The 7 T cell receptor beta chains below come from one sample, sequenced in a study of shared clonotypes between healthy human individuals. Produced via immunoSEQ multiplex PCR; TCRdb's table is partial and in-frame only. The sample has some 95,000 clones, roughly three quarters seen once. The sequenced material came from memory CD8+ T cells sorted from blood. Subset meaning: CD45RO+ cells pooled with CCR7-negative TemRA cells. These receptors were taken from a man aged 25 to 40 in good health.

This clone was seen at least ten times. The genes are TRBV28 and TRBJ2-7; D remains ambiguous. The CDR3 has 11 amino acids. V was cut by 6 bases and J by 5 bases, with 8 bases left in between. Germline assignment: CDR1 MDHEN and CDR2 SYDVKM. CDR3 region: CASSPYHEQYF. The DNA for the CDR3 is TGTGCCAGCAGCCCCTACCACGAGCAGTACTTC.

This clone occurred a few times. The chain joins TRBV7-9 to TRBJ2-5, with a weak D call TRBD2 (7 bases). Trimming removed 0 bases from V and 4 bases from J, with 12 bases in between. Germline lookup yields CDR1 SEHNR and CDR2 FQNEAQ (reference sequence). This CDR3 is 15 amino acids long. The CDR3 DNA sequence: TGTGCCAGCAGCTTAGCCCGAAGGGGGGGAGAGACCCAGTACTTC. Translating it yields CASSLARRGGETQYF.

V gene TRBV18 combines with J gene TRBJ1-1; TRBD1 matches 8 bases. V was pared by 4 bases and J by 1 base, with 5 bases of the junction left unmatched. The CDR3 runs 15 residues. Germline V gene sequence: CDR1 KGHSH, CDR2 LQKENI. CDR3 coding DNA: TGTGCCAGCTCACGGACAGGGATCGGGAACACTGAAGCTTTCTTT. This encodes CASSRTGIGNTEAFF.

The chain links TRBV2 to TRBJ2-7; D may match TRBD1 or TRBD2 (5 bases each). Germline V lookup: CDR1 SNHLY, CDR2 FYNNEI. The CDR3 length is 13 residues. The ends were cut back, 8 bases at V and 0 bases at J, with 11 bases in the middle. CDR3 bases: TGTGCCAGCCTCGGGGCAAGCTCCTACGAGCAGTACTTC. The encoded protein is CASLGASSYEQYF.

V is TRBV6-5 and J is TRBJ2-3; no firm D call. The germline gives CDR1 MNHEY, CDR2 SVGAGI. Between the trimmed V and J ends, which lost 0 bases and 0 bases, there was a span of 7 bases. The CDR3 contains 15 residues. CDR3: CASSYSQLSTDTQYF. The CDR3 nucleotides read TGTGCCAGCAGTTACTCGCAACTTAGCACAGATACGCAGTATTTT.

V gene TRBV6-6 combines with J gene TRBJ1-5; 9 bases are shared with TRBD1. V shed 4 bases, J shed 9 bases, and the junction held 4 bases outside the gene matches. The CDR3 loop spans 13 amino acids. Germline V gene data show CDR1 as MNHNY and CDR2 as SVGAGI (reference sequence). The CDR3 loop reads CASSWDRDWPQHF. DNA for the CDR3: TGTGCCAGCAGTTGGGACAGGGATTGGCCCCAGCATTTT.

V gene TRBV10-3 combines with J gene TRBJ1-4; D is ambiguous. The V gene's germline CDR1 is ENHRY and CDR2 SYGVKD. V was cut by 0 bases and J by 7 bases, with 3 bases left in between. The CDR3 totals 12 residues. The DNA of the CDR3 is TGTGCCATCAGTGAGTCTGGTGAAAAACTGTTTTTT. Its protein product is CAISESGEKLFF.